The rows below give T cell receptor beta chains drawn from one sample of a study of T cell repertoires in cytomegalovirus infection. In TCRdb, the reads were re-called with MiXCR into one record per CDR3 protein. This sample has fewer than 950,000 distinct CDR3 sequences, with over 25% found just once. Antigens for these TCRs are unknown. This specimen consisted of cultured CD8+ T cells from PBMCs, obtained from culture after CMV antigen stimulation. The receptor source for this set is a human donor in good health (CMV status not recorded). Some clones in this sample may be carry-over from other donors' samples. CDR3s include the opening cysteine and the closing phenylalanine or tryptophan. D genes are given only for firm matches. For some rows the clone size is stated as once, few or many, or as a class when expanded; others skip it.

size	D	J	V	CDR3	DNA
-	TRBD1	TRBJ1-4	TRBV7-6	CASSLAYKRGLYKEKLFF	TGTGCCAGCAGCTTAGCGTATAAGAGGGGGCTTTATAAAGAAAAACTGTTTTTT
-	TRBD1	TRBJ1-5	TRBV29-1	CSVGTGRNQPQHF	TGCAGCGTAGGGACAGGGCGCAATCAGCCCCAGCATTTT
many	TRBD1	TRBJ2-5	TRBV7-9	CASSFLRDRVLETQYF	TGTGCCAGCAGCTTCCTCCGGGACAGGGTCCTTGAGACCCAGTACTTC
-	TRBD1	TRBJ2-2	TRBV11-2	CASSLNQGAGELFF	TGTGCCAGCAGCTTAAACCAGGGGGCCGGGGAGCTGTTTTTT
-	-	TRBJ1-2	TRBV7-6	CARSLEQFYGYTF	TGTGCCAGGAGCCTGGAGCAGTTCTATGGCTACACCTTC
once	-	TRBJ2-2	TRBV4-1	CASSQDLFEGTGELFF	TGCGCCAGCAGCCAAGATCTTTTCGAGGGCACCGGGGAGCTGTTTTTT
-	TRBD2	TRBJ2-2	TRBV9	CASSVGGGNTGELFF	TGTGCCAGCAGCGTAGGCGGGGGGAACACCGGGGAGCTGTTTTTT
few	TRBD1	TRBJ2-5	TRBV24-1	CATSERGRDETQYF	TGTGCCACCAGTGAGAGGGGGCGAGACGAGACCCAGTACTTC
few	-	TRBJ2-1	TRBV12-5	CASAERTGSYNEQFF	TGTGCTAGTGCCGAACGGACGGGCTCCTACAATGAGCAGTTCTTC
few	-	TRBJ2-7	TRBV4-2	CASSRKRVYSYEQYF	TGTGCCAGCAGCCGAAAGAGGGTGTACTCCTACGAGCAGTACTTC
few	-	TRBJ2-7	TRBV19	CASPRSRESVWSDEQYF	TGTGCCAGCCCAAGGAGTCGGGAAAGCGTCTGGTCGGACGAGCAGTACTTC